This TCR beta chain was recorded in a study of blood T cell repertoires in COVID-19. Overall study: Sources were T cells, B-cell-depleted T cells, or PBMCs; the material itself was cDNA or gDNA.

V was pared by 6 bases and J by 2 bases, with 7 bases of the junction left unmatched. The CDR3 runs to 15 residues. Germline values: CDR1 MNHEY, CDR2 SMNVEV (reference sequence). As originally analysed: Amplifying reference gene primers gave estimates of nucleated cell counts. Sequenced by immunoSEQ multiplex PCR; TCRdb stores in-frame clones only, minus some. The V and J calls and clone size come from that table; D and trimming were worked out from the DNA. The sample lists approximately 300,000 clones; more than 70% were seen once. The sample comprised peripheral blood. The genes are TRBV27 and TRBJ2-5, with 9 bases aligning to TRBD2. The sequence came from a woman in her 50s with acute or convalescent COVID-19. Here the CDR3 DNA reads TGTGCCAGCAGGACTCTAGCGGGAATACAAGAGACCCAGTACTTC. Protein: CASRTLAGIQETQYF.